This paragraph covers one TCR beta chain sequence. Its antigen is unknown. Qualities for individual bases were not recorded, and no much larger clone is one base off. The receptor library was made with the immunoSEQ multiplex PCR assay. The multiplex PCR relied on a mix of 60 forward primers for TCR Vbeta segments and 13 reverse primers for TCR Jbeta segments. The CDR3 region of rearranged TCR beta genes was amplified from genomic DNA by a multiplex PCR assay. The Illumina HiSeq System was used to sequence the amplified TCR beta libraries as 87-base-pair reads. The authors' analysis ran thus. Across the 666 repertoires, a later analysis counted tens of millions of unique TCR beta chains, around 10 million of which were shared by at least two donors. A nearest-neighbor algorithm error-corrected the raw reads and collapsed the reads into unique sequences, merging closely related sequences to remove PCR and sequencing errors. To assign V, D and J gene segments, CDR3 sequences were aligned to IMGT reference sequences. Each retained sequence needed at least a six-nucleotide match to both a V gene segment and a J gene segment. Rearrangements were called productive when the CDR3 lacked stop codons and stayed in frame with V and J; all others were non-productive. CDR3 was defined by IMGT convention, running from the second conserved V-encoded cysteine to the conserved J-encoded phenylalanine. Sequences without an unambiguous match to a single V gene segment were excluded from the earlier analysis of almost 600 of the donors. An earlier analysis of around 600 of the donors classified V segments as functional when productive rearrangements were above 56.7% and as segregating when the standard deviation between donors was above 5%. To diagnose cytomegalovirus status from the catalog of TCR beta chain sequences, a statistical classification framework was built. A later analysis assigned V and J genes by comparing TCR nucleotide sequences with IMGT/GENE-DB human TR gene sequences. The TCRdist pipeline was used in a later analysis to assign CDR3 sequences and most-parsimonious VDJ recombination scenarios. In a later analysis, each TCR beta chain was defined by its CDR3 amino acid sequence together with its V-gene family, and reads lacking a unique V-gene family were excluded. As a way to deal with suspected cross-contamination and a sequencing artifact, a later analysis dropped 592 nucleotide sequences that were highly shared and had low generation probability. For each public chain, a later analysis derived a clonal expansion index from normalized ranks of inferred template counts within each repertoire. In a later analysis, generation probabilities were computed using a VDJ recombination model fitted to out-of-frame rearrangements, and the results were checked against IGoR. A later analysis scored TCR-TCR, TCR-HLA and TCR-CMV co-occurrence with hypergeometric tests, applying a repertoire-size bias correction to TCR pairs. In a later analysis, false discovery rates were estimated by permuting HLA or CMV assignments 20 times. In a later analysis, co-occurring TCRs were grouped with DBSCAN, and TCRdist sequence similarity was added when clustering was performed within HLA-allele-positive subsets. For co-occurrence clustering, repertoires with fewer than 30,000 or more than 120,000 public chains were excluded, along with a handful of repertoires with anomalous nucleotide sharing. TCRdb provides this immuneACCESS table in a form limited to in-frame rearrangements. Some clones are lacking; in checked studies, under half of them reflect an unresolved V gene, and why the rest are absent is not known. V and J calls and clone size are as listed in that table; D and trimming were resolved from the DNA. In this sample the table shows fewer than 100,000 clones, less than 80% of which occur a single time. The ten largest account for 2% to 2.5% of the sample.

The cohort consisted of approximately 690 healthy bone marrow donors. At the time of sampling, all cohort members were nominally healthy, though unrecorded immune exposures were likely present. The donor was CMV seronegative and was included in the group of 352 seronegative cohort members. Each donor provided a peripheral blood sample, and peripheral blood mononuclear cells were used for TCR beta sequencing. Genomic DNA extraction from the blood cell samples was performed with the Qiagen DNeasy Blood Extraction Kit. The record originates from a study of cytomegalovirus exposure and HLA in healthy donors (dated by TCRdb to 2016 to 2017). Regarding the study in general: An earlier analysis of a few hundred of the donors reported approximately 260 Gb of sequence data and 95 million to 140 million unique TCR beta sequences obtained from about 200 million T cells. Roughly 300 gigabases of sequencing data and approximately 93 million unique TCR sequences were included in an early release covering roughly 700 HLA-typed donors. Of the roughly 420 genotyped donors, 65% to 90% were placed in the genetic ancestry cluster associated with self-reported Caucasian donors. The study was designed to test whether signatures of past pathogen exposure could be identified by cataloging public T cell receptors. The study profiled the T cell repertoires of fewer than 850 subjects by immunosequencing and related them to cytomegalovirus serostatus. In addition to the first cohort of 650 to 800 subjects, a separate validation cohort of approximately 130 different subjects was used. The study combined high-throughput TCR immunosequencing, statistical association of individual TCRs with disease status, and machine learning to predict cytomegalovirus infection status. To study patterns of TCR occurrence, a later analysis re-analyzed previously published TCR beta repertoires from 700 or so donors and added high-resolution HLA genotyping. In the later analysis, no new phenotypic data were used to find candidate immune exposures; instead, reliance was placed on TCR beta sequences and their occurrence across donors. An earlier analysis of around 640 of the donors used high-throughput TCR beta sequencing to judge whether each TCR beta V gene segment behaved as functional or pseudogenic. Donor age, sex, ethnicity and CMV serostatus were collected together with the repertoire data. A later genetic analysis took genome-wide SNP genotypes for about 65% of the 666 donors and used that subset as a discovery cohort. All discovery cohort repertoires had been generated on a single sequencing platform. Both class I and class II loci were covered by HLA typing, at four-digit resolution. Typing coverage differed by locus: A, B, C, DRB1 and DQB1 were typed in roughly 620-640 donors, DQA1 in about 550, DPA1 in some 570, and DPB1 in 450 to 490. Roughly 5 DR-DQ haplotypes were handled as single units for association and clustering because linkage in the cohort was strong. Across some 400 genotyped donors of the cohort, an average of 235,054 unique TCR beta nucleotide sequences per donor were sequenced, and around 20% of those sequences were non-productive.

Overall study outcomes, separate from this receptor: Three of the identified cytomegalovirus-associated TCR beta chains were confirmed in vitro to be specific for cytomegalovirus antigens. A later analysis found that TCR association rates varied across HLA loci, with DRB1 alleles showing the most associated TCRs and HLA-C alleles the fewest. A later analysis found that HLA-associated TCR beta chains were more clonally expanded and had lower generation probabilities than equally common non-associated chains. A later analysis associated roughly 17,000 TCR beta sequences with specific HLA alleles at a false discovery rate of 0.05. Some IMGT-functional V segments, including TRBV6-2 and TRBV6-3, could not be distinguished by the 87-base-pair reads and were therefore excluded. According to a later analysis, most CMV-associated TCR beta chains appeared to be HLA-restricted, and the HLA associations seemed to be driven largely by CMV exposure. A later analysis reported that several top co-occurrence clusters appeared linked to parvovirus B19, influenza, CMV and Epstein-Barr virus. In an earlier analysis of around 600 of the donors, most TCR beta V segments were observed in productive rearrangements about 87% or about 30% of the time, broadly matching IMGT annotations. The sequencing pipeline was judged likely to have produced a cluster of highly shared sequence variants as a technical artifact. V-gene and J-gene trimming of TCR beta chains was associated with a missense DCLRE1C variant in a later genetic analysis, and the association was replicated in an independent cohort. The only immune exposure information available for the cohort was CMV serostatus. Roughly uniform sequencing depth across donors was assumed in presence/absence analyses, although this assumption may not hold. The classifier was reported to diagnose cytomegalovirus status with high specificity and sensitivity in both the original cohort and the validation cohort. When HLA alleles, especially DR and DQ, strongly co-occurred, TCR associations were difficult to assign to individual alleles. Most TCR sequences were observed very rarely across donors, whereas some public TCRs were present in many individuals. According to the authors, the approach could potentially be generalized to other disease states and immunological phenotypes. Correlated functional status among segregating V segments might be attributable to linkage disequilibrium, but an unknown experimental factor could not be ruled out. Because HLA typing was missing for some donors at each locus, association tests included only the typed subset. Only TCR beta chains were sequenced in this cohort, and the absence of alpha or paired-chain data limited detectable features. The study listed 150 to 200 TCR beta chains as associated with cytomegalovirus. In a later genetic analysis, fewer N-insertions in productive TCRs were reported among donors in an Asian-associated ancestry cluster than the roughly 700-donor mean. About 15 rarely observed V segments, including chromosome 9 orphons, were excluded from the earlier analysis of almost 600 of the donors because counts were too low. A further reported finding was that TCR beta sequences accurately predicted the HLA-A and HLA-B alleles for most subjects in the first cohort.

CDR1 and CDR2, per the germline V gene (reference sequence), are SGHNT and YYREEE. V was cut back by 5 bases and J by 8 bases, leaving a gap of 20 bases between them. The CDR3 sequence holds 15 residues, the cysteine and phenylalanine included. The retained sequence is limited to the CDR3, 45 bases, with the frame set at the first base. The sequence was collected from a man in his forties in good health and CMV-seronegative. The chain is assembled from TRBV5-4 and TRBJ2-1; TRBD1 might be the D gene, on 5 matching bases. The sequenced material came from PBMCs. The CDR3 loop reads CASRFEQGLGDEQFF. The DNA is as follows: TGTGCCAGCAGGTTTGAGCAGGGTTTAGGGGATGAGCAGTTCTTC. Here the CDR3 is joined to the reference TRBV5-4 and TRBJ2-1 genes, and the full variable domain is: ETGVTQSPTHLIKTRGQQVTLRCSSQSGHNTVSWYQQALGQGPQFIFQYYREEENGRGNFPPRFSGLQFPNYSSELNVNALELDDSALYLCASRFEQGLGDEQFFGPGTRLTVL.